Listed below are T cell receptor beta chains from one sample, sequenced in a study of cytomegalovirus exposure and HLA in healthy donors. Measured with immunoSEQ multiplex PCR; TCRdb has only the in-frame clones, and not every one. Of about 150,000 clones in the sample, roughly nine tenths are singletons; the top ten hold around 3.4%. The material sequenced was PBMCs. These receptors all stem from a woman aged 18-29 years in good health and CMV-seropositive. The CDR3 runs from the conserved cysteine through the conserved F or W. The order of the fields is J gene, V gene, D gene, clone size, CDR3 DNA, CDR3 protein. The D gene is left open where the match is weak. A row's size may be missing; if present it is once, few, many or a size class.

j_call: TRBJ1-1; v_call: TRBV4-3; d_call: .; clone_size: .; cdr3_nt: TGCGCCAGCAGCAGGGGGATAGGCACTGAAGCTTTCTTT; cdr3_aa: CASSRGIGTEAFF
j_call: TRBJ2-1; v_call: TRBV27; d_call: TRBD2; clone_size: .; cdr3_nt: TGTGCCAGCAGTTTAGGTTGGACTAGCTACAATGAGCAGTTCTTC; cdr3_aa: CASSLGWTSYNEQFF
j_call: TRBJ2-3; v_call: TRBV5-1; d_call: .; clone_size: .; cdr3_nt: TGCGCCAGCAGCCCCGTGAGGGGGAGTAGCGGCACAGATACGCAGTATTTT; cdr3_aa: CASSPVRGSSGTDTQYF
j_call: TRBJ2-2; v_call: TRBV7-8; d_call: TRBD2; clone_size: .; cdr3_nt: TGTGCCAGCAGCTTTACTAGCGGGACGAACACCGGGGAGCTGTTTTTT; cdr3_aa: CASSFTSGTNTGELFF
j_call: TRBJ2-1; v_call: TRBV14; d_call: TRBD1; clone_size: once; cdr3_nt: TGTGCCAGCAGCCAAGCCCACCGACAGGGACAGTTCTTC; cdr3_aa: CASSQAHRQGQFF
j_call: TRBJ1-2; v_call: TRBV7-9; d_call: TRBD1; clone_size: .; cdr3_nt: TGTGCCAGCAGCTTACCCAACAGGGGAAGGGCTCTTCTGCTGGGAGGCTACACCTTC; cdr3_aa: CASSLPNRGRALLLGGYTF
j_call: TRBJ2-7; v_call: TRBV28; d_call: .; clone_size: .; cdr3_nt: TGTGCCAGCAGCGGGAGCTACGAGCAGTACTTC; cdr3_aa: CASSGSYEQYF
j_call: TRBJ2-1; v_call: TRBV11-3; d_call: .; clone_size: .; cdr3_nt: TGTGCCTGCACTCTCTCTGGGGCTTACTCCTACAATGAGCAGTTCTTC; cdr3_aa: CACTLSGAYSYNEQFF
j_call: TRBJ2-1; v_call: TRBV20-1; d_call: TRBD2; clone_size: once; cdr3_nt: TGCAGCGCCTGGATCCGGGAGGGACAGTTCTTC; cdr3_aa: CSAWIREGQFF
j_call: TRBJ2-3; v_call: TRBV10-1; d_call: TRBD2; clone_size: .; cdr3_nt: TGCGCCAGCAGTGAATGGGATAGCGGGAGCCCCCAGTATTTT; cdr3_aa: CASSEWDSGSPQYF
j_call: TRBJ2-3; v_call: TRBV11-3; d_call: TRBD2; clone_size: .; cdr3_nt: TGTGCCAGCAGCCGCGGGGGTAGCGTCGATACGCAGTATTTT; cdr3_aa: CASSRGGSVDTQYF
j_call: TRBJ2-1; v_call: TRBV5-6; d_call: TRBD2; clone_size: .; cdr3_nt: TGTGCCAGCAGCTTGGCCCCCCGCGGGAGGGCTTTACGGGAGCAGTTCTTC; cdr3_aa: CASSLAPRGRALREQFF
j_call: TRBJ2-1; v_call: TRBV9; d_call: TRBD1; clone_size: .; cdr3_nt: TGTGCCAGCACCGAGGGACAGGGGGCCCCCCGCTCCTACAATGAGCAGTTCTTC; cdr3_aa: CASTEGQGAPRSYNEQFF
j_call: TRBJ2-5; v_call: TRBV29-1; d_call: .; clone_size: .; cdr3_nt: TGCAGCGTTGTTAGTCTTGAGACCCAGTACTTC; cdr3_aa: CSVVSLETQYF
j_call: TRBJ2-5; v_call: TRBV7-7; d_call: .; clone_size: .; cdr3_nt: TGTGCTAGCAGCGGGGGACAGGGATATCAAGAGACCCAGTACTTC; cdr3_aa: CASSGGQGYQETQYF
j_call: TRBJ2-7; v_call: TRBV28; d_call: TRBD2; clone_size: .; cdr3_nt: TGTGCCAGCCTTGGGACTAGCGGGAGTAGCGCCTACGAGCAGTACTTC; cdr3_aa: CASLGTSGSSAYEQYF
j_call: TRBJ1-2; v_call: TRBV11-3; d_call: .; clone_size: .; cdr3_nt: TGTGCCAGCAGCTTAACTACAGGTTCAAACTATGGCTACACCTTC; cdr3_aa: CASSLTTGSNYGYTF
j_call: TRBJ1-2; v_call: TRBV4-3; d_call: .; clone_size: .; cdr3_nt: TGCGCCAGCAGCCAAGATCGGGGAGGGAACTATGGCTACACCTTC; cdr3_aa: CASSQDRGGNYGYTF
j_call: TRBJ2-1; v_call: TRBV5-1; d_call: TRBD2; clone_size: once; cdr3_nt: TGCGCCAGCAGCTTGGTACTAGCGGGAGCCAATGAGCAGTTCTTC; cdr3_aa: CASSLVLAGANEQFF
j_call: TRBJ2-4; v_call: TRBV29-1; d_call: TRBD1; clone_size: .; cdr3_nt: TGCAGCGTTGAAGGGACAGGGAACATTCAGTACTTC; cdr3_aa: CSVEGTGNIQYF
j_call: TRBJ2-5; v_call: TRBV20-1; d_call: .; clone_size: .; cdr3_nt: TGCAGTGCTACCCGGGGGGAGACCCAGTACTTC; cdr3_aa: CSATRGETQYF
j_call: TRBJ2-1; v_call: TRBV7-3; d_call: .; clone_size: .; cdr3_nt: TGTGCCAGCAGCTTATTCCCCGCGGGACTGGAGAATGAGCAGTTCTTC; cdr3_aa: CASSLFPAGLENEQFF
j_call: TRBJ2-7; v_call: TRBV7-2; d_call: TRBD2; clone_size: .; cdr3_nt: TGTGCCAGCAGCTTTGTAGCGGGAGGGCCTTACGAGCAGTACTTC; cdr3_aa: CASSFVAGGPYEQYF
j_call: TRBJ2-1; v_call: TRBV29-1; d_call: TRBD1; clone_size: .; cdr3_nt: TGCAGCGTTGAACACGGACAGGGGGATAATGAGCAGTTCTTC; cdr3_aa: CSVEHGQGDNEQFF
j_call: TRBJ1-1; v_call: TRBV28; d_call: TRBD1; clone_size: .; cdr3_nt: TGTGCCAGCAAAGGACAGGGGGCAAGTCGGACTGAAGCTTTCTTT; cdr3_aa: CASKGQGASRTEAFF
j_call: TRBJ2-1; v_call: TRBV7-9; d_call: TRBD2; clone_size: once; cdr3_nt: TGTGCCAGCAGCTTAGCGGGACTAGCAGTGTTAACCAATGAGCAGTTCTTC; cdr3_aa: CASSLAGLAVLTNEQFF
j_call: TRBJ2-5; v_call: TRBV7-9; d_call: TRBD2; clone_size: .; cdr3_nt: TGTGCCAGCAGCTTAGAAAGAGGGACGTTGGGGAGGGCCCAGTACTTC; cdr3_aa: CASSLERGTLGRAQYF
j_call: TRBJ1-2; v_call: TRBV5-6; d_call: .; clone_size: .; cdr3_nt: TGTGCCAGCAGCATGGACAGAAACTATGGCTACACCTTC; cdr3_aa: CASSMDRNYGYTF
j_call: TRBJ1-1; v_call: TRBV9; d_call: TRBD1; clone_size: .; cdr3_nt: TGTGCCAGCAGCGTAGAAGGACAGGGGAACACTGAAGCTTTCTTT; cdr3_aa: CASSVEGQGNTEAFF
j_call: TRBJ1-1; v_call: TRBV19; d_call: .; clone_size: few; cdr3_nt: TGTGCCAGTAGTACAGGGGTGAACACTGAAGCTTTCTTT; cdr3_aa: CASSTGVNTEAFF
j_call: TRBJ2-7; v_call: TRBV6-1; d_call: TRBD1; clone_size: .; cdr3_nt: TGTGCCAGCAGTGAAATGGACAGGGTAGGTTGGGAGCAGTACTTC; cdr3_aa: CASSEMDRVGWEQYF
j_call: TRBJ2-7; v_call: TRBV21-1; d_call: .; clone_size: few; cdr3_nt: TGTGCCAGCAGGACTAGCGGCCTGTACGAGCAGTACTTC; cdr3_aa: CASRTSGLYEQYF
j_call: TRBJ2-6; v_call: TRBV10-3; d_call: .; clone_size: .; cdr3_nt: TGTGCCATCAGGGACTCCTCTGGGGCCAACGTCCTGACTTTC; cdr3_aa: CAIRDSSGANVLTF
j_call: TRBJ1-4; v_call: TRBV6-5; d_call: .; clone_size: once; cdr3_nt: TGTGCCAGCAGTTACTCGCGATCCTTTGAAAAACTGTTTTTT; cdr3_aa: CASSYSRSFEKLFF
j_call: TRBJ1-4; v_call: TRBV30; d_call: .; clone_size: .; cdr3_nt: TGTGCCTGGAGTACCGGTAATGAAAAACTGTTTTTT; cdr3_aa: CAWSTGNEKLFF
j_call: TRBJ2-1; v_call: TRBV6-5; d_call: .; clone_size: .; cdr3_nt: TGTGCCAGCAGTTACTGGGGGGACCACAATGAGCAGTTCTTC; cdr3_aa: CASSYWGDHNEQFF
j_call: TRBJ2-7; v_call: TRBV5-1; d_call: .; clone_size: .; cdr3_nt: TGCGCCAGCAGCTTGGGGCCCACAGCCTACGAGCAGTACTTC; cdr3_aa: CASSLGPTAYEQYF